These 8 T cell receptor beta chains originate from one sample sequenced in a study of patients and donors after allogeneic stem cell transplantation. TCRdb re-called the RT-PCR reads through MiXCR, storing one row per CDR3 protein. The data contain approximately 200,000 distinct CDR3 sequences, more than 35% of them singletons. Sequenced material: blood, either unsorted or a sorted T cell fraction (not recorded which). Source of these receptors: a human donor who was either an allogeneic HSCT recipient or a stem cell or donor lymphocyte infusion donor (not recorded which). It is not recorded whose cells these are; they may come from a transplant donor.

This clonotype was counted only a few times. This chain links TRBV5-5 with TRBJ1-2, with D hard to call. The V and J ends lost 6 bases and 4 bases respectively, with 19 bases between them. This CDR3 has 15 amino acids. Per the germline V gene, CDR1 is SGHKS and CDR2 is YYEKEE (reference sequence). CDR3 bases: TGTGCCAGCAACCCGAGGCCGGGAGGTTCCTATGGCTACACCTTC. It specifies CASNPRPGGSYGYTF.

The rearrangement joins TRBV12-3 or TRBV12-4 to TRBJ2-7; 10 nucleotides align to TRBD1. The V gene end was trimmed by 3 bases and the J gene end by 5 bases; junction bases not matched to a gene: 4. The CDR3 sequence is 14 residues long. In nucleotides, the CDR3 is TGTGCCAGCAGTTTTGGGACAGGGGCCAACGAGCAGTACTTC. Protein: CASSFGTGANEQYF.

As DNA, the CDR3 is TGTGCCTGGAGTGTAGGACAGGGTCCCTACGAGCAGTACTTC. It yields the protein CAWSVGQGPYEQYF. V is TRBV30 and J is TRBJ2-7; 8 bases map to TRBD1. The V and J ends lost 0 bases and 2 bases, in that order; junction bases with no gene match: 3. This CDR3 is built from 14 residues. Germline lookup yields CDR1 GTSNPN and CDR2 SVGIG (reference sequence).

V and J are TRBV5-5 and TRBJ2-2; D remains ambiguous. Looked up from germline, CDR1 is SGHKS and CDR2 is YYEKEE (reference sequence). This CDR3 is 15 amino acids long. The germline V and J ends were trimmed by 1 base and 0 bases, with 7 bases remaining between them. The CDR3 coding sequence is TGTGCCAGCAGCTTGATATCCTCGAACACCGGGGAGCTGTTTTTT. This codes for CASSLISSNTGELFF.

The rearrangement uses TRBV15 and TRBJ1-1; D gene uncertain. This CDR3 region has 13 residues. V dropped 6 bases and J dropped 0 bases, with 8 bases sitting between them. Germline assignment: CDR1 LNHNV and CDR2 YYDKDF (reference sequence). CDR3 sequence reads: CATSFGLNTEAFF. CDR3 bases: TGTGCCACCAGTTTTGGACTGAACACTGAAGCTTTCTTT.

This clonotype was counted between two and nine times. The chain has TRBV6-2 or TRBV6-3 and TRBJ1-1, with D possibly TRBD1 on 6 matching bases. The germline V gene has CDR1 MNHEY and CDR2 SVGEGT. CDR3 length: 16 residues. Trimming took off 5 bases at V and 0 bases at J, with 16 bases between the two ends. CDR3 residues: CASSLKTGTMNTEAFF. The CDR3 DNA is TGTGCCAGCAGTCTAAAGACAGGAACAATGAACACTGAAGCTTTCTTT.

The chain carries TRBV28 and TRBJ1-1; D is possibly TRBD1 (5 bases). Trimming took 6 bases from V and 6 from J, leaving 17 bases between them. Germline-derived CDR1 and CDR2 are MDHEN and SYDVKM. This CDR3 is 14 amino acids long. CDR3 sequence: CASSPTGGDAEAFF. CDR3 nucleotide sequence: TGTGCCAGCAGCCCTACTGGGGGGGACGCTGAAGCTTTCTTT.

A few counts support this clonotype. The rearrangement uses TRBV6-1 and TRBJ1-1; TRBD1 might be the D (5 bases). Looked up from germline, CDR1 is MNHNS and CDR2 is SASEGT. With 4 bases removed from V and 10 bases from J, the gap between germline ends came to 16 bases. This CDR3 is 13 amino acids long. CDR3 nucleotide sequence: TGTGCCAGCAGTGGGTCAGGGAATCTGGCAGCTTTCTTT. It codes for CASSGSGNLAAFF.